Detailed here is one T cell receptor (beta chain). This sample was taken from a study of shared clonotypes between healthy human individuals. Naivety among CD8 cells was defined by CD45RO negativity and positive CCR7 selection, thereby excluding terminally differentiated effector memory CD45RA+ cells. Adult donors, all healthy and HIV-negative, had no recent acute infections or vaccinations. Sequencing was performed with immunoSEQ multiplex PCR; in TCRdb, only in-frame clones are kept and a portion is missing. The sample holds roughly 600,000 clones, 95% to 98% seen once. The CDR3 covers 12 residues. Trimming took off 5 bases at V and 8 bases at J, with 12 bases between the two ends. Germline CDR1 reads MNHEY; CDR2 reads SMNVEV (reference sequence).

Sequencing was done on a sample of naive CD8+ T cells sorted from blood. The TCR sequence derives from a man aged 30 to 39 in good health. The chain joins TRBV27 to TRBJ1-1, with D uncertain. CDR3 sequence (DNA): TGTGCCAGCAGTGAACTCGAGGGAGAAGCTTTCTTT. Its protein product is CASSELEGEAFF.